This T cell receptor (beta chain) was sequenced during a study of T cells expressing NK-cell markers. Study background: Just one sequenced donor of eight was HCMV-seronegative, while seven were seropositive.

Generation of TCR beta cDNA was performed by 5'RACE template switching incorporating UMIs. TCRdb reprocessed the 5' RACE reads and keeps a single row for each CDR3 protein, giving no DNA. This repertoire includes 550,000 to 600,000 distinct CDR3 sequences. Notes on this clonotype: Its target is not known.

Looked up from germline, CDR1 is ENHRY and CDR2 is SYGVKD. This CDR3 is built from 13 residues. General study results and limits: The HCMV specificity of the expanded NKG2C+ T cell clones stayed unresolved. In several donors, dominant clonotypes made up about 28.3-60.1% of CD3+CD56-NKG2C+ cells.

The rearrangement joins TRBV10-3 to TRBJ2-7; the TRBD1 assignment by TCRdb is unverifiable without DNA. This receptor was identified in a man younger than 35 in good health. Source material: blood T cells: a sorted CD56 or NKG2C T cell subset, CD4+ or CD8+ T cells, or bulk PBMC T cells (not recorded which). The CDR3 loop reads CAISELGGGEQYF.